The clone carrying this T cell receptor beta chain came up once. Study processing details: Reference gene primer amplification gave nucleated cell count estimates. Profiled with immunoSEQ multiplex PCR; TCRdb holds only in-frame clones, not every one. V and J calls and clone size are copied from that table; D and trimming were computed from the DNA. The top ten clones hold roughly 40% of a sample with 38,000 or so clones, approximately 75% of them seen once. Germline V gene sequence: CDR1 SQVTM, CDR2 ANQGSEA. The V gene lost 3 bases and the J gene lost 2 bases, with 11 bases spanning the gap. The CDR3 is 14 residues long. This entry belongs to a study of blood T cell repertoires in COVID-19. About the research overall: Sites across the United States, Italy and Spain contributed samples from acute and convalescent COVID-19. PBMCs, B-cell-depleted T cells, or T cells were the source of the cDNA or gDNA that made up the material.

The material sequenced was peripheral blood. The receptor was derived from a human donor in a cohort sampled during active or convalescent COVID-19. The donor label of this sample is uncertain. This chain connects TRBV29-1 to TRBJ2-1, with D maybe TRBD2 (6 bases). The CDR3 sequence is CSVDLGTAYNEQFF. The CDR3 nucleotides read TGCAGCGTTGATCTTGGGACTGCCTACAATGAGCAGTTCTTC.